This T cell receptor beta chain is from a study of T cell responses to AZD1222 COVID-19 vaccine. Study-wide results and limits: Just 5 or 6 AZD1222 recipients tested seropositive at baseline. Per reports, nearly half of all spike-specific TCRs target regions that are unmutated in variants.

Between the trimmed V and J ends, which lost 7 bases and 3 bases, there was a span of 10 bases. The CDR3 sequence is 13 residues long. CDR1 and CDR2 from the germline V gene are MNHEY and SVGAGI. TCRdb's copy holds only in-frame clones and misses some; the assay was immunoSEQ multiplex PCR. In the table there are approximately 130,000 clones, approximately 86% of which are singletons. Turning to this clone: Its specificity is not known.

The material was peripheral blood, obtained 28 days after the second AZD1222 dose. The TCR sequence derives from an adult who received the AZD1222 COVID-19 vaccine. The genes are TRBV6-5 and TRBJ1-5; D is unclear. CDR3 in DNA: TGTGCCAGCATAAGGGCCGACAATCAGCCCCAGCATTTT. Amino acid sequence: CASIRADNQPQHF.